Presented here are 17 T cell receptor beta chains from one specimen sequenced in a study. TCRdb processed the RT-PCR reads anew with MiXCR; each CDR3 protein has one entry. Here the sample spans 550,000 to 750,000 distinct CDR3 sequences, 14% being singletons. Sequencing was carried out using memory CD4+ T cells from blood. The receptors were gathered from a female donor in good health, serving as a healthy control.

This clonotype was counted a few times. CDR3 loop: CASSWGDQGNQPQHF. As DNA, the CDR3 is TGCGCCAGCAGCTGGGGGGATCAGGGCAATCAGCCCCAGCATTTT. The V gene is TRBV5-1, the J gene TRBJ1-5; a possible D gene is TRBD1 (5 bases). The CDR3 length is 15 residues. Germline CDR1 SGHRS, CDR2 YFSETQ. With 3 bases removed from V and 2 bases from J, the gap between germline ends came to 12 bases.

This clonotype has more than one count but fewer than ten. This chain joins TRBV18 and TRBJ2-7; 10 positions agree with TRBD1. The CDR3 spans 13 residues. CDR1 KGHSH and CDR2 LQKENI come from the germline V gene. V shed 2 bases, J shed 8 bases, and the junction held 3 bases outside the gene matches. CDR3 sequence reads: CASSPGTGDKQYF. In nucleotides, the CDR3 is TGTGCCAGCTCACCAGGGACAGGGGATAAGCAGTACTTC.

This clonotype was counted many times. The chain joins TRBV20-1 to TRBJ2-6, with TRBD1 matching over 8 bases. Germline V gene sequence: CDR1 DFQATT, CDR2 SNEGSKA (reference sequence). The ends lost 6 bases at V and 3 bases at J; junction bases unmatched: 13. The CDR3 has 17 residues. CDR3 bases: TGCAGTGCACGACGGACAGGGTCTGGCTTTGGGGCCAACGTCCTGACTTTC. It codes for CSARRTGSGFGANVLTF.

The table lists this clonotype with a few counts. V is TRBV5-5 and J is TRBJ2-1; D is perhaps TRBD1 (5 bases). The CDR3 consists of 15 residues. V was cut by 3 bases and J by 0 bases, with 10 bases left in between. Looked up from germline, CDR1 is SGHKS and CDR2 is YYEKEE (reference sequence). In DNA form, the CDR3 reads TGTGCCAGCAGCTCACAGGCGAACTCCTACAATGAGCAGTTCTTC. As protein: CASSSQANSYNEQFF.

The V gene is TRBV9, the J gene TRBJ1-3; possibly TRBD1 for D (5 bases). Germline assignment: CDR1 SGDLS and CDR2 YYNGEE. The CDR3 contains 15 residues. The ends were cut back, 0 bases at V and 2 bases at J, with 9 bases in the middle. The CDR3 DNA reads TGTGCCAGCAGCGTAGGACAGCTTGCTGGAAACACCATATATTTT. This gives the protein CASSVGQLAGNTIYF.

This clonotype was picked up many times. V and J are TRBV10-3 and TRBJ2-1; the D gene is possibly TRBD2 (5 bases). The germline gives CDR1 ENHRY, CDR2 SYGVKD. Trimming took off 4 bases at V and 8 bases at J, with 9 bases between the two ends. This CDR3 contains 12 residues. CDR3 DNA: TGTGCCATCAGTGCCGAGGGAGATGAGCAGTTCTTC. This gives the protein CAISAEGDEQFF.

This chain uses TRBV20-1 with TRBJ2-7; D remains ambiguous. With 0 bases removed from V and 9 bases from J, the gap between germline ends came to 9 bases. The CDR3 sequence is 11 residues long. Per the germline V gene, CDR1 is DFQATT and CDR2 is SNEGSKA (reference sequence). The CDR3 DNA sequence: TGCAGTGCTAGAGATGGGCGAAGGCAGTACTTC. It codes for CSARDGRRQYF.

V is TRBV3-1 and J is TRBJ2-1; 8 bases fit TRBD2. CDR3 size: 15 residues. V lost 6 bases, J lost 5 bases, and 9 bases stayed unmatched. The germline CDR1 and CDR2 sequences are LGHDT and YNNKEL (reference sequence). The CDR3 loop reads CASSPFAGGNNEQFF. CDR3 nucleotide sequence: TGTGCCAGCAGTCCCTTCGCGGGAGGCAACAATGAGCAGTTCTTC.

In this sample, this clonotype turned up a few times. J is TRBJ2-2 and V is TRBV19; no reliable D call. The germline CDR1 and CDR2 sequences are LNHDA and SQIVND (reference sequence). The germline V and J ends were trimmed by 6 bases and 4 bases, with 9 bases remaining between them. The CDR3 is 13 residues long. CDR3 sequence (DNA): TGTGCCAGTAGCACTGCGACCACCGGGGAGCTGTTTTTT. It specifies CASSTATTGELFF.

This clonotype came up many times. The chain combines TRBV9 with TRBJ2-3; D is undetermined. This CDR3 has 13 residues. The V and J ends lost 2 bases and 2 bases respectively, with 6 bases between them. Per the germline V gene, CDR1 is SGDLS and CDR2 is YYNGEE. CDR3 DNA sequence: TGTGCCAGCAGCGTTGGAAACACAGATACGCAGTATTTT. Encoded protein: CASSVGNTDTQYF.

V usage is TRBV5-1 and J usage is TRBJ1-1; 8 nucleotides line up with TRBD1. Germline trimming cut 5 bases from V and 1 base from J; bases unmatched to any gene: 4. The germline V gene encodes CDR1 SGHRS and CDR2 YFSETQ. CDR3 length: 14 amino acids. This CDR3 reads CASRSGQENTEAFF. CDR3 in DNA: TGCGCCAGCAGATCGGGACAGGAGAACACTGAAGCTTTCTTT.

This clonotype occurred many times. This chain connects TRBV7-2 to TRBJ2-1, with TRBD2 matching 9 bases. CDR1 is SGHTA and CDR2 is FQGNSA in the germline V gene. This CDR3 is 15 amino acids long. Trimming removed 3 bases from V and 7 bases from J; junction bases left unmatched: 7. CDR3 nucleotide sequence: TGTGCCAGCAGCTTCGGCGGGGGGGCTCAAAATGAGCAGTTCTTC. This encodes CASSFGGGAQNEQFF.

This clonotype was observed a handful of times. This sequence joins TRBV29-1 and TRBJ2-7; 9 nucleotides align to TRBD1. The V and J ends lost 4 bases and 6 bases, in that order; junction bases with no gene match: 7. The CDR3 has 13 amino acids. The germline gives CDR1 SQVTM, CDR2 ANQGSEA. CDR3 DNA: TGCAGCGTTGCACAGGGGGCGGATGGCGAGCAGTACTTC. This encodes CSVAQGADGEQYF.

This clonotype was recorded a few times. The chain's CDR3 is CASSPRLAGAGNEQFF. In DNA, the CDR3 is TGTGCCAGCAGCCCTAGACTAGCGGGAGCGGGAAATGAGCAGTTCTTC. This rearrangement joins TRBV7-2 to TRBJ2-1; 12 nucleotides align to TRBD2. Unmatched junction bases numbered 9, after V lost 5 bases and J lost 7 bases. From germline, CDR1 is SGHTA and CDR2 FQGNSA. This CDR3 comprises 16 residues.

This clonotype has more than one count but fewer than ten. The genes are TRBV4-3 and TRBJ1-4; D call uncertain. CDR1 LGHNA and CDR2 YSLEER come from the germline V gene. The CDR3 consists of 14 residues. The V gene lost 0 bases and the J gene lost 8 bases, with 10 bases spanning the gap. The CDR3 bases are TGCGCCAGCAGCCAAGATCCATCTGGGGAAAAACTGTTTTTT. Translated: CASSQDPSGEKLFF.

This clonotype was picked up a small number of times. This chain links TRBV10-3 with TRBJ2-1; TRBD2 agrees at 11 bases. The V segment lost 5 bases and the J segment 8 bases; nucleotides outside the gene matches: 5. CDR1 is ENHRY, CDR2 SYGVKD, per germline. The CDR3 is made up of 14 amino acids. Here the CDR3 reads CAISIAGGHDEQFF. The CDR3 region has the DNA TGTGCCATCAGTATAGCGGGAGGGCACGATGAGCAGTTCTTC.

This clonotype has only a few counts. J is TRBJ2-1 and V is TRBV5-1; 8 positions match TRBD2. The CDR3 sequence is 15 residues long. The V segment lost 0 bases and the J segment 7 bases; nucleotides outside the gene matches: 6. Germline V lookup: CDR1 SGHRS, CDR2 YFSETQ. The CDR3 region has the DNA TGCGCCAGCAGCTTGGCCAGCGGGGGTAGAAATGAGCAGTTCTTC. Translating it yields CASSLASGGRNEQFF.